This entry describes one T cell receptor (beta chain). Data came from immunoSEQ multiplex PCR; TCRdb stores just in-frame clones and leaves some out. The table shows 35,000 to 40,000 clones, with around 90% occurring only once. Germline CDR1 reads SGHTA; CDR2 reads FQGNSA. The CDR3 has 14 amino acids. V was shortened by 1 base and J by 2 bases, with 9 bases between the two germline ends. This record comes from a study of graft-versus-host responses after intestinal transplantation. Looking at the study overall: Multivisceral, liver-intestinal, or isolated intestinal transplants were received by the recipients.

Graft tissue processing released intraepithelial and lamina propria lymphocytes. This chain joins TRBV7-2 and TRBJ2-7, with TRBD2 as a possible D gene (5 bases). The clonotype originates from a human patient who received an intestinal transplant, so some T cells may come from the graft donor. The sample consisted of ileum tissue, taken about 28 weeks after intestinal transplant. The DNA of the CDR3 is TGTGCCAGCAGCTTAGTGACGGGAACCTACGAGCAGTACTTC. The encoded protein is CASSLVTGTYEQYF.